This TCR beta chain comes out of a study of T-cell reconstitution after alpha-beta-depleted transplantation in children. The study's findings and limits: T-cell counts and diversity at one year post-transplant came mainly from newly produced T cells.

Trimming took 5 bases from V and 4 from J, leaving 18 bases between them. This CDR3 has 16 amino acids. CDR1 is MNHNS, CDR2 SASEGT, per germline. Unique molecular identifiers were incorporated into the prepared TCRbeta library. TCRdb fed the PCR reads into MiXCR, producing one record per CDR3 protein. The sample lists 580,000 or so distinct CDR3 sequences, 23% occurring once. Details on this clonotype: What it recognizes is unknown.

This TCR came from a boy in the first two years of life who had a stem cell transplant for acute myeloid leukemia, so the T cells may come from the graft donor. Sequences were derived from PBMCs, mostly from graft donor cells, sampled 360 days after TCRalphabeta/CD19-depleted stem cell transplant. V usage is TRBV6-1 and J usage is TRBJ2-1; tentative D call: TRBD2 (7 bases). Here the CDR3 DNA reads TGTGCCAGCAGTCGAGGGGGGGGCGGCCAGTACAATGAGCAGTTCTTC. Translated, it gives CASSRGGGGQYNEQFF.